This T cell receptor beta chain was identified during a study of breast tumors, draining lymph nodes, adjacent tissues. J was trimmed by 11 bases and V by 4 bases; bases with no gene match: 9. The CDR3 sequence is 13 residues long. Germline assignment: CDR1 SGHRS and CDR2 YFSETQ. Via MiXCR, TCRdb re-called the multiplex PCR reads, giving one row per CDR3 protein. The sample yields about 21,000 distinct CDR3 sequences, 41% seen once. The TCR originated in a female donor with breast cancer. Some clones in this sample may be carry-over from other donors' samples. J is TRBJ1-1 and V is TRBV5-1, with TRBD1 identical over 9 bases. The sample taken for sequencing was breast tumor tissue. In nucleotides, the CDR3 is TGCGCCAGCAGCCTTCGGGACAGGGATTGGGCTTTCTTT. It is translated as CASSLRDRDWAFF.